The T cell receptor beta chain described here comes from a study of cytomegalovirus exposure and HLA in healthy donors. TCRdb keeps only in-frame clones here, not all; method: immunoSEQ multiplex PCR. This table has tens of thousands of clones, 96% appearing once. The 120-subject validation cohort, separate from the approximately 630-subject first cohort, included the donors. With regard to this clone: Its antigen is still unknown.

Study-level points and caveats: TCR beta chains numbering more than 150 were designated cytomegalovirus-associated.

The CDR3 loop spans 18 amino acids. V lost 3 bases and J lost 7; bases outside the gene matches: 11. Per germline, CDR1 SGHNT and CDR2 YYREEE (reference sequence). The chain joins TRBV5-4 to TRBJ2-2, with TRBD2 matching 14 bases. This TCR was sampled from a man aged 18 to 29 in good health and CMV-seropositive. Source material: PBMCs. The CDR3 DNA follows: TGTGCCAGCAGCTCCGTCCCGGGACTAGCGGGAGCTATCGGGGAGCTGTTTTTT. It specifies CASSSVPGLAGAIGELFF.